This T cell receptor (beta chain) is drawn from a study of early T cells in non-severe SARS-CoV-2 infection. Study at large: The input, bulk RNA from unsorted whole blood, was sequenced, and chains were unpaired.

The CDR3 covers 15 residues. V was shortened by 4 bases and J by 1 base, with 12 bases between the two germline ends. The germline V gene encodes CDR1 MNHNY and CDR2 SVGAGI (reference sequence). This clonotype was recorded at least ten times. The antigen remains unidentified. Study-wide results and caveats: VDJdb matching favored anti-spike CD8 responses, missing private and CD4 specificities.

Unique molecular identifier tags were affixed to discrete cDNA molecules. TCRdb redid the calling of the 5' RACE reads with MiXCR, one entry per CDR3 protein. The sample has some 50,000 distinct CDR3 sequences, 9% to 9.5% seen once; the top ten hold 4% to 5%. Sequenced sample: whole blood. The chain recombines TRBV6-6 with TRBJ2-3, with D unresolved. This clonotype was obtained from an adult who was a healthcare worker with PCR-confirmed SARS-CoV-2 infection or an uninfected control (not recorded which). In nucleotides, the CDR3 is TGTGCCAGCAGTTCATCAGGAAGGGGCACAGATACGCAGTATTTT. It codes for CASSSSGRGTDTQYF.